The next 24 T cell receptor beta chains were all read from a single sample in a study of T-cell reconstitution after alpha-beta-depleted transplantation in children. TCRbeta library preparation incorporated unique molecular identifiers. From the PCR reads, TCRdb called clonotypes with MiXCR, one entry per CDR3 protein. The repertoire consists of some 80,000 distinct CDR3 sequences, with 15% to 20% occurring once and the leading ten covering roughly half. Sequencing used PBMCs, mostly from graft donor cells, obtained 360 days after TCRalphabeta/CD19-depleted stem cell transplant. Receptors originate from a male patient between 2 and 15 years old who had a stem cell transplant for acute lymphoblastic leukemia, so the T cells may come from the graft donor.

The chain recombines TRBV12-3 or TRBV12-4 with TRBJ2-1, with TRBD2 matching 7 bases. The CDR3 consists of 18 residues. V lost 4 bases to trimming and J lost 4 bases; unmatched junction nucleotides: 16. Here the CDR3 DNA reads TGTGCCAGCAGTTCTCGGCCCGTAGGGAGGGCATTTTACAATGAGCAGTTCTTC. Residues: CASSSRPVGRAFYNEQFF.

This rearrangement joins TRBV5-6 to TRBJ2-3; no firm D call. CDR1 is SGHDT, CDR2 YYEEEE, per germline. This CDR3 region has 12 residues. Trimming pared 4 bases from V and 4 bases from J, leaving 7 bases between. The CDR3 sequence: CASSPTPDTQYF. CDR3 bases: TGTGCCAGCAGCCCCACGCCAGATACGCAGTATTTT.

The chain carries TRBV10-3 and TRBJ2-1, with 7 bases lining up with TRBD2. CDR3 size: 16 residues. V trimming: 0 bases; J trimming: 7 bases; junction bases outside the gene matches: 9. The germline CDR1 and CDR2 sequences are ENHRY and SYGVKD. The CDR3 DNA reads as TGTGCCATCAGTGAGTCGAGGACTAGTCCCGAGAATGAGCAGTTCTTC. It encodes CAISESRTSPENEQFF.

The chain couples TRBV6-5 to TRBJ2-7; no definite D call. Per germline, CDR1 MNHEY and CDR2 SVGAGI. The CDR3 totals 14 residues. V was clipped by 0 bases and J by 7 bases, with 13 bases between them. The CDR3 sequence is CASSYSLSALEQYF. CDR3 bases: TGTGCCAGCAGTTACTCCCTCTCGGCTTTAGAGCAGTACTTC.

This rearrangement joins TRBV5-1 to TRBJ2-1, with TRBD1 matching 10 bases. Germline CDR1 is SGHRS and CDR2 is YFSETQ. There are 16 residues in the CDR3. J was trimmed by 9 bases and V by 1 base; bases with no gene match: 10. The CDR3 DNA follows: TGCGCCAGCAGCTTGCCCTTAGACAGGGGGCCTGGTGAGCAGTTCTTC. Translated, it gives CASSLPLDRGPGEQFF. Complete variable domain (other parts from reference TRBV5-1 and TRBJ2-1): KAGVTQTPRYLIKTRGQQVTLSCSPISGHRSVSWYQQTPGQGLQFLFEYFSETQRNKGNFPGRFSGRQFSNSRSEMNVSTLELGDSALYLCASSLPLDRGPGEQFFGPGTRLTVL.

CDR3 sequence (DNA): TGCAGTACTCAGGGACCTAGGGACACTGAAGCTTTCTTT. It codes for CSTQGPRDTEAFF. The chain couples TRBV20-1 to TRBJ1-1; D perhaps matches TRBD1 (5 bases). Germline values: CDR1 DFQATT, CDR2 SNEGSKA (reference sequence). V was cut by 8 bases and J by 3 bases, with 16 bases left in between. The CDR3 is 13 residues long.

This clonotype came up a few times. The chain uses TRBV4-2 and TRBJ2-2; tentatively, D is TRBD1 or TRBD2 (5 bases each). Germline CDR1 and CDR2: LGHNA and YNFKEQ. V lost 1 base and J 5 bases, leaving 17 bases between the germline ends. There are 17 residues in the CDR3. Here the CDR3 reads CASSQAAIGGVTGELFF. In DNA, the CDR3 is TGTGCCAGCAGCCAAGCGGCTATTGGGGGAGTGACCGGGGAGCTGTTTTTT.

This clonotype was picked up many times. V usage is TRBV6-5 and J usage is TRBJ1-3; D is uncertain. Germline V gene sequence: CDR1 MNHEY, CDR2 SVGAGI. V lost 2 bases to trimming and J lost 0 bases, with 11 bases between them. The CDR3 extends over 16 amino acids. CDR3 sequence reads: CASSYMRASSGNTIYF. CDR3 DNA sequence: TGTGCCAGCAGTTACATGAGGGCCTCCTCTGGAAACACCATATATTTT.

This sequence joins TRBV5-1 and TRBJ2-7, with D possibly matching TRBD2 (6 bases). V dropped 1 base and J dropped 4 bases, with 9 bases sitting between them. Germline V gene data show CDR1 as SGHRS and CDR2 as YFSETQ. The CDR3 extends over 13 amino acids. The CDR3 region is CASSLWAGYEQYF. The CDR3 coding sequence is TGCGCCAGCAGCTTGTGGGCGGGGTACGAGCAGTACTTC.

The chain has TRBV5-1 and TRBJ2-4; a possible D gene is TRBD2 (5 bases). Germline CDR1 is SGHRS and CDR2 is YFSETQ. The CDR3 covers 15 residues. Trimming pared 0 bases from V and 7 bases from J, leaving 14 bases between. The CDR3 here is CASSLGFGVDNIQYF. The CDR3 nucleotides are TGCGCCAGCAGCTTGGGTTTCGGGGTGGATAACATTCAGTACTTC. The full variable domain, rest sourced from reference TRBV5-1 and TRBJ2-4, is KAGVTQTPRYLIKTRGQQVTLSCSPISGHRSVSWYQQTPGQGLQFLFEYFSETQRNKGNFPGRFSGRQFSNSRSEMNVSTLELGDSALYLCASSLGFGVDNIQYFGAGTRLSVL.

This clonotype was seen repeatedly, ten times or more. The CDR3 reads CASSSPGPVHDTQYF. Written as DNA, the CDR3 is TGCGCCAGCAGCTCCCCGGGACCCGTGCATGATACGCAGTATTTT. This sequence joins TRBV5-1 and TRBJ2-3; perhaps D is TRBD1 or TRBD2 (5 bases each). Trimming pared 3 bases from V and 6 bases from J, leaving 17 bases between. The germline gives CDR1 SGHRS, CDR2 YFSETQ. CDR3 length: 15 residues.

There are many counts of this clonotype. The V call is TRBV28, the J call TRBJ1-3, with D unclear. Trimming left V 5 bases short and J 2 bases short, with 4 bases between. This CDR3 has 12 amino acids. Germline V gene data show CDR1 as MDHEN and CDR2 as SYDVKM. The CDR3 sequence: CASSGPGNTIYF. The CDR3, as DNA: TGTGCCAGCAGTGGGCCTGGAAACACCATATATTTT. The complete variable domain, with remaining parts taken from reference TRBV28 and TRBJ1-3, reads DVKVTQSSRYLVKRTGEKVFLECVQDMDHENMFWYRQDPGLGLRLIYFSYDVKMKEKGDIPEGYSVSREKKERFSLILESASTNQTSMYLCASSGPGNTIYFGEGSWLTVV.

Concerning this clonotype: Relative to the germline gene, one junction end is altered; a read error may explain this. The genes are TRBV20-1 and TRBJ1-1; no reliable D call. The CDR3 contains 11 residues. Germline V gives CDR1 DFQATT, CDR2 SNEGSKA (reference sequence). CDR3 nucleotide sequence: TGCAGTGCCAGAGTGAACACTGAAGCTTTCTTT. It yields the protein CSARVNTEAFF.

The sample holds many counts of this clonotype. J is TRBJ2-3 and V is TRBV4-1, with TRBD1 matching over 10 bases. The CDR3 contains 16 residues. With 2 bases clipped from V and 1 base from J, the junction kept 3 bases outside the gene matches. Germline-derived CDR1 and CDR2 are MGHRA and YSYEKL. The CDR3 nucleotides are TGCGCCAGCAGCCAACACGGGACAGGGGGCACAGATACGCAGTATTTT. As protein: CASSQHGTGGTDTQYF.

V and J are TRBV20-1 and TRBJ2-1; D not resolved. Germline V CDR1 and CDR2: DFQATT, SNEGSKA (reference sequence). Deletions cut 6 bases from V and 5 bases from J, with 14 bases between. CDR3 length: 13 residues. The CDR3 spells CSAINPRDNEQFF. CDR3 DNA sequence: TGCAGTGCCATCAACCCTAGGGACAATGAGCAGTTCTTC.

V is TRBV9 and J is TRBJ2-7; D is possibly TRBD2 (7 bases). V lost 0 bases and J 3 bases, leaving 16 bases between the germline ends. Germline-derived CDR1 and CDR2 are SGDLS and YYNGEE. The CDR3 sequence is 16 residues long. The CDR3 nucleotides read TGTGCCAGCAGCGTAGGGGGGCTAGCGGCTTACTACGAGCAGTACTTC. This gives the protein CASSVGGLAAYYEQYF.

This clonotype was counted only a few times. The genes are TRBV5-1 and TRBJ2-7; a possible D gene is TRBD2 (6 bases). This CDR3 has 13 amino acids. Germline CDR1 reads SGHRS; CDR2 reads YFSETQ. The V and J ends lost 4 bases and 3 bases respectively, with 11 bases between them. CDR3 region: CASSPGRIYEQYF. CDR3 DNA sequence: TGCGCCAGCAGCCCCGGGAGAATCTACGAGCAGTACTTC.

This clonotype appeared a few times. CDR3 coding DNA: TGTGCCAGCAAGGTCTGGGGGATCGGGGCCAACGTCCTGACTTTC. Its protein product is CASKVWGIGANVLTF. V and J are TRBV6-1 and TRBJ2-6; TRBD1 or TRBD2 may be the D gene (5 bases each). Germline V gene lookup returns CDR1 MNHNS and CDR2 SASEGT. The CDR3 totals 15 residues. The germline V and J ends were trimmed by 7 bases and 4 bases, with 14 bases remaining between them.

This clonotype appeared many times. The chain uses TRBV7-9 and TRBJ2-1, with 8 bases identical to TRBD2. This CDR3 has 16 amino acids. The germline CDR1 and CDR2 sequences are SEHNR and FQNEAQ (reference sequence). Losses at the gene ends were 5 bases for V and 4 bases for J; bases not matched to a gene: 10. Here the CDR3 reads CASSPPSGSKYNEQFF. CDR3 in DNA: TGTGCCAGCAGCCCCCCAAGCGGGAGTAAGTACAATGAGCAGTTCTTC.

The chain is built from TRBV5-1 and TRBJ2-2; unclear D gene. The CDR3 has 13 amino acids. Between the trimmed V and J ends, which lost 0 bases and 6 bases, there was a span of 6 bases. Per the germline V gene, CDR1 is SGHRS and CDR2 is YFSETQ. The chain's CDR3 is CASSLGSPGELFF. As DNA, the CDR3 is TGCGCCAGCAGCTTGGGGTCCCCCGGGGAGCTGTTTTTT.

This clonotype showed up many times. The chain carries TRBV5-1 and TRBJ2-7; D call uncertain. Germline CDR1 SGHRS, CDR2 YFSETQ. There are 14 residues in the CDR3. The germline V and J ends were trimmed by 4 bases and 0 bases, with 11 bases remaining between them. Here the CDR3 DNA reads TGCGCCAGCAGCCCTTCAATGAGCTCCTACGAGCAGTACTTC. This encodes CASSPSMSSYEQYF. Filled out from reference TRBV5-1 and TRBJ2-7, the complete variable domain reads KAGVTQTPRYLIKTRGQQVTLSCSPISGHRSVSWYQQTPGQGLQFLFEYFSETQRNKGNFPGRFSGRQFSNSRSEMNVSTLELGDSALYLCASSPSMSSYEQYFGPGTRLTVT.

This chain links TRBV24-1 with TRBJ2-1, with a tentative D call TRBD2 (5 bases). Between the trimmed V and J ends, which lost 3 bases and 1 base, there was a span of 9 bases. The CDR3 extends over 15 amino acids. CDR1 is KGHDR, CDR2 SFDVKD, per germline. CDR3 protein: CATSDLAGSYNEQFF. Written as DNA, the CDR3 is TGTGCCACCAGTGATCTGGCGGGTTCCTACAATGAGCAGTTCTTC.

The chain is built from TRBV30 and TRBJ1-5, with a weak D call TRBD1 (5 bases). The CDR3 runs to 15 residues. V was shortened by 0 bases and J by 5 bases, with 14 bases between the two germline ends. The germline gives CDR1 GTSNPN, CDR2 SVGIG (reference sequence). CDR3 sequence: CAWSVLFWGDQPQHF. DNA of the CDR3: TGTGCCTGGAGTGTACTCTTCTGGGGCGATCAGCCCCAGCATTTT.

This clonotype was picked up a small number of times. This chain uses TRBV4-1 with TRBJ2-1; the D is unclear. Per the germline V gene, CDR1 is MGHRA and CDR2 is YSYEKL. V was trimmed by 1 base and J by 5 bases, leaving 15 bases between them. This CDR3 has 16 amino acids. The CDR3: CASSQGWVARNNEQFF. The CDR3, as DNA: TGCGCCAGCAGCCAAGGCTGGGTTGCCAGGAACAATGAGCAGTTCTTC.